This T cell receptor beta chain stems from a study of T cell responses to AZD1222 COVID-19 vaccine. Trimming cost V 6 bases and J 2 bases; bases outside gene matches: 4. Germline values: CDR1 SGHRS, CDR2 YFSETQ. The CDR3 covers 13 residues. Notes on the study in general: Repertoire collection took place solely once the T cell response had peaked.

This clone occurred once. The antigen is not known. The assay was immunoSEQ multiplex PCR, and TCRdb's table has in-frame clones only and misses some. The table records under 150,000 clones, 75% to 95% of them present only once. J is TRBJ2-7 and V is TRBV5-1; the match to TRBD1 covers 8 bases. This TCR was recovered from an adult in good health. The source material was peripheral blood, sampled on day 0 of MenACWY control vaccination. CDR3 coding DNA: TGCGCCAGCAAAACGGGACAGGCCTACGAGCAGTACTTC. Protein product: CASKTGQAYEQYF.